This TCR beta chain was identified during a study of control samples from healthy donors and cancer patients. The protocol was immunoSEQ multiplex PCR, while the TCRdb copy is restricted to in-frame clones and leaves out a portion. The sample includes around 94,000 clones, approximately 90% of them seen just once. CDR1 and CDR2 from the germline V gene are LGHNA and YNFKEQ. The CDR3 has 15 residues. J gave up 4 bases and V 3 bases, and 3 bases lay outside the gene matches. Details on this clone: Within the sample, other DNA sequences also encode this same CDR3.

The genes are TRBV4-2 and TRBJ2-7; 13 bases are shared with TRBD2. The TCR was taken from a woman aged 18-30 years in good health. The sequenced material came from blood. CDR3 region: CASSQGLAGSYEQYF. The CDR3 DNA is TGTGCCAGCAGCCAGGGACTAGCGGGGTCGTACGAGCAGTACTTC.